This T cell receptor (beta chain) was sequenced during a study of OX40 agonist ivuxolimab in advanced cancers. The overall study: Intravenous ivuxolimab was administered to patients every 2 weeks at 0.01 to 10 mg/kg.

Study results and limitations: CD4+ and CD8+ blood T cells expanded clonally by week 6 at 0.1 to 3.0 mg/kg.

Germline CDR1 and CDR2: PRHDT and FYEKMQ (reference sequence). The CDR3 covers 14 residues. The V end lost 4 bases, the J end lost 7 bases, and 13 bases lay between the germline ends. Measured with immunoSEQ multiplex PCR; TCRdb has only the in-frame clones, and not every one. The data contain about 57,000 clones, about four fifths of them singletons. Comment on this clone: Its target is unknown.

This specimen consisted of CD4+ or CD8+ T cells sorted from blood, obtained in a trial of the OX40 agonist ivuxolimab. This receptor was identified in an adult with an advanced solid tumor such as melanoma, head and neck, liver or kidney cancer. The chain combines TRBV13 with TRBJ1-4, with D unresolved. The chain's CDR3 is CASSSPEGGEKLFF. CDR3 nucleotide sequence: TGTGCCAGCAGCTCGCCCGAGGGTGGTGAAAAACTGTTTTTT. Variable domain in full (rest from reference TRBV13 and TRBJ1-4): AAGVIQSPRHLIKEKRETATLKCYPIPRHDTVYWYQQGPGQDPQFLISFYEKMQSDKGSIPDRFSAQQFSDYHSELNMSSLELGDSALYFCASSSPEGGEKLFFGSGTQLSVL.